This T cell receptor beta chain emerged from a study of shared clonotypes between healthy human individuals. Assay used: immunoSEQ multiplex PCR; TCRdb lists only in-frame clones, some missing. The sample lists about 500,000 clones, 70% to 80% occurring once. Turning to this clone: Distinct nucleotide sequences in the sample also encode this CDR3.

The CDR3 length is 21 residues. Germline CDR1 is LGHNT and CDR2 is FRNRAP. Deletions cut 1 base from V and 0 bases from J, with 27 bases between. Only Caucasian adults living in Nashville, Tennessee made up the donor group. This rearrangement joins TRBV12-5 to TRBJ1-2; the D gene is possibly TRBD1 (6 bases). The sample was PBMCs. The clonotype was recovered from a woman between 35 and 50 years old in good health. Some clones in this sample may be carry-over from other donors' samples. Here the CDR3 reads CASGLEIWGAHGNQANYGYTF. CDR3 sequence (DNA): TGTGCTAGTGGTTTGGAGATCTGGGGGGCTCACGGGAACCAAGCTAACTATGGCTACACCTTC.